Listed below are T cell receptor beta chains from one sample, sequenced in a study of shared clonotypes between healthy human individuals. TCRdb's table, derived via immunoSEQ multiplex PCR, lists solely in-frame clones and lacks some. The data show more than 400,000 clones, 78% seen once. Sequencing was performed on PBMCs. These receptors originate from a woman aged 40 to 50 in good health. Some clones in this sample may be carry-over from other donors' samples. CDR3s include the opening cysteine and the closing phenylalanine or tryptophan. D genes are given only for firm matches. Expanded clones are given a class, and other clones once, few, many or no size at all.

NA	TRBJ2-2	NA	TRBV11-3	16	TGTGCCAGCAGCCCAGTTGGGCTAGGGGACACCGGGGAGCTGTTTTTT	CASSPVGLGDTGELFF
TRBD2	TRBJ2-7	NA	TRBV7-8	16	TGTGCCAGCAGTAAAGGAGTAGCGGGAGCAGGGTACGAGCAGTACTTC	CASSKGVAGAGYEQYF
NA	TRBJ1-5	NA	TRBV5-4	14	TGTGCCAGCAGCTCGTTTGGGGGCAATCAGCCCCAGCATTTT	CASSSFGGNQPQHF
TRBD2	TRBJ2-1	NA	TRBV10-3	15	TGTGCCATCAGGAGGGGGACTAGCGGGAACAATGAGCAGTTCTTC	CAIRRGTSGNNEQFF
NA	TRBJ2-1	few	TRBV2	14	TGTGCCACGGCCCGGACGCCAACCTACAATGAGCAGTTCTTC	CATARTPTYNEQFF
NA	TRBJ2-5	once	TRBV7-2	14	TGTGCCAGCAGCACCCGAGGGGGGGGAGAGACCCAGTACTTC	CASSTRGGGETQYF
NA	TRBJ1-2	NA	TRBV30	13	TGTGCCTGGAGTGTACTTGGAAACGGGGGCTACACCTTC	CAWSVLGNGGYTF
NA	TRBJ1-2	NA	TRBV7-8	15	TGTGCCAGCAGCACCGACAGTTTAGGGTATTATGGCTACACCTTC	CASSTDSLGYYGYTF
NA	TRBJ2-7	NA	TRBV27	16	TGTGCCAGCAGCACTATTCGGGACCCGCCCTACTACGAGCAGTACTTC	CASSTIRDPPYYEQYF
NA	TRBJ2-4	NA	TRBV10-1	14	TGCGCCAGCAGTGAGGCGGTGGGGCAAAACATTCAGTACTTC	CASSEAVGQNIQYF
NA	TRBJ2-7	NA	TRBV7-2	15	TGTGCCAGCAGCTTAAACGGAGGGGGTCATTACGAGCAGTACTTC	CASSLNGGGHYEQYF
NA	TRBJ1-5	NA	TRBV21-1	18	TGTGCCAGCAGGCAAAGTATTAAAGGGACAGGTGAAAATCAGCCCCAGCATTTT	CASRQSIKGTGENQPQHF
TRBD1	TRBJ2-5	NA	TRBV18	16	TGTGCCAGCTCACCGGCCGGGACAGGGGTTAAAGAGACCCAGTACTTC	CASSPAGTGVKETQYF
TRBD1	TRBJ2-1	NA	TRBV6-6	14	TGTGCCAGCAGACCGGGACAGGGTTTCAATGAGCAGTTCTTC	CASRPGQGFNEQFF
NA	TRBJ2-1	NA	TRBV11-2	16	TGTGCCAGCAGCCTAATAGGGAGAGTCGCAATCAATGAGCAGTTCTTC	CASSLIGRVAINEQFF
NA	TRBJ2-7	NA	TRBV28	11	TGTGCCAGCACTAGCGCCTACGAGCAGTACTTC	CASTSAYEQYF
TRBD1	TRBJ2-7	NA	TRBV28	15	TGTGCCAGCAGTGCAGGGGGAGTCACGTCCTACGAGCAGTACTTC	CASSAGGVTSYEQYF
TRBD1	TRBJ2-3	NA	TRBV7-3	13	TGTGCCAGCAGCCCTCAGGGGGCAGATACGCAGTATTTT	CASSPQGADTQYF
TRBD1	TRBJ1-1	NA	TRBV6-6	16	TGTGCCAGCAGTGCCGCGGGACAGGGGGCAAGCACTGAAGCTTTCTTT	CASSAAGQGASTEAFF
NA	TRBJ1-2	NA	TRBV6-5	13	TGTGCCAGCAGTTACGGGAGGCCTGACGGCTACACCTTC	CASSYGRPDGYTF
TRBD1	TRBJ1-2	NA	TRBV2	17	TGTGCCAGCAGCGGATTCCCCGACAGGGATCCATTCTATGGCTACACCTTC	CASSGFPDRDPFYGYTF
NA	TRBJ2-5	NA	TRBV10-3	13	TGTGCCATTGCACAGGGAGATGGCGAGACCCAGTACTTC	CAIAQGDGETQYF
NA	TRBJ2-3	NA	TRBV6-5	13	TGTGCCAGCAAAGGACAAAACACAGATACGCAGTATTTT	CASKGQNTDTQYF